This TCR beta chain was recorded in a study of cytotoxic CD8 clonotypes in ibrutinib-treated CLL. About the research overall: Response samples were taken after a median of approximately 11 months on treatment, range 6 to 36. Broader study findings: Clonality rose at ibrutinib response, held steady in sustained remission, and fell toward baseline at progression.

Measured with immunoSEQ multiplex PCR; TCRdb has only the in-frame clones, and not every one. The sample lists about 200,000 clones, around 72% occurring once. A word on this clone: The antigen is not known.

Sample: PBMCs, taken after 24 months of ibrutinib treatment. The clonotype was recovered from a human donor with chronic lymphocytic leukemia.

CDR3 DNA: TGTGCCAGCAGCTTCCTTTCCTACGAGCAGTACTTC. Translating gives CASSFLSYEQYF. This chain joins TRBV7-9 and TRBJ2-7; D is ambiguous. This CDR3 comprises 12 residues. Germline V gene sequence: CDR1 SEHNR, CDR2 FQNEAQ (reference sequence). The V gene lost 3 bases and the J gene lost 1 base, with 4 bases spanning the gap.